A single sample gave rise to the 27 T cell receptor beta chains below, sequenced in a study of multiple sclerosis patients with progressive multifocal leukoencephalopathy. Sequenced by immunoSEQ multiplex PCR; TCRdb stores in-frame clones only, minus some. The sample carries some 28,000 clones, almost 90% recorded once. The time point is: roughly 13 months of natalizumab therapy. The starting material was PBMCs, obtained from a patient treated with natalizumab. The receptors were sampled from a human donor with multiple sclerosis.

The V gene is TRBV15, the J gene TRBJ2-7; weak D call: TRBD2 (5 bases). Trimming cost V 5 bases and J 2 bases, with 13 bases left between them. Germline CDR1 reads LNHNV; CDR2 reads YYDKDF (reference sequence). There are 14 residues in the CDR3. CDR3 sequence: CATSLTRVPYEQYF. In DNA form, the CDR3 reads TGTGCCACCAGCCTCACTAGGGTCCCCTACGAGCAGTACTTC.

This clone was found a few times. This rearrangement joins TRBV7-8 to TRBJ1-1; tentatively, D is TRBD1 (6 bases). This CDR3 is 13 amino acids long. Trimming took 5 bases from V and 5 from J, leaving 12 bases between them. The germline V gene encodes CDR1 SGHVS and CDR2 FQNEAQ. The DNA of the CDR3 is TGTGCCAGCAGCCAAGGGGGGGATACTGAAGCTTTCTTT. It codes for CASSQGGDTEAFF.

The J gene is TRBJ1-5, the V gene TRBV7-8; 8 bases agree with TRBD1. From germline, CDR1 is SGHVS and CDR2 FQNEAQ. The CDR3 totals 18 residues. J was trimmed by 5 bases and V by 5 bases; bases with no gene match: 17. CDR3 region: CASSGARAVAGGYQPQHF. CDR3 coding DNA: TGTGCCAGCAGCGGAGCCCGGGCGGTGGCAGGGGGCTATCAGCCCCAGCATTTT.

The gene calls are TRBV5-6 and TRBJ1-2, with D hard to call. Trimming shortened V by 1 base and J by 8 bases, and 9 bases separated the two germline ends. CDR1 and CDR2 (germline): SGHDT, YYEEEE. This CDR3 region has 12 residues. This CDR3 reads CASSLLPWGYTF. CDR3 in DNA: TGTGCCAGCAGCTTGCTACCGTGGGGCTACACCTTC.

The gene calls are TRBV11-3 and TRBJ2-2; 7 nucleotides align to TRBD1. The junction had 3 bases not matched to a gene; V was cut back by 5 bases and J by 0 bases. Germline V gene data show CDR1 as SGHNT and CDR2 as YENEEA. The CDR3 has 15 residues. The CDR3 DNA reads TGTGCCAGCAGCCCCGGGACAGCGAACACCGGGGAGCTGTTTTTT. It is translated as CASSPGTANTGELFF. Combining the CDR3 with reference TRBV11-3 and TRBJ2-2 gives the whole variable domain EAGVVQSPRYKIIEKKQPVAFWCNPISGHNTLYWYLQNLGQGPELLIRYENEEAVDDSQLPKDRFSAERLKGVDSTLKIQPAELGDSAVYLCASSPGTANTGELFFGEGSRLTVL.

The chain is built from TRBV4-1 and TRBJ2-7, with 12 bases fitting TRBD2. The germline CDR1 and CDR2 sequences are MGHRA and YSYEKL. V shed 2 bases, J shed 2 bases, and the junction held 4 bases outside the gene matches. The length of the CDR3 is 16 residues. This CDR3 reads CASSQPLAGGTYEQYF. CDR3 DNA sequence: TGCGCCAGCAGCCAACCACTAGCGGGGGGCACCTACGAGCAGTACTTC.

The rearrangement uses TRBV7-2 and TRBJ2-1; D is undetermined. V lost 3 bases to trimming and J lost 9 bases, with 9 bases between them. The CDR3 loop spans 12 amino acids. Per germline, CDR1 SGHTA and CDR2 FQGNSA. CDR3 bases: TGTGCCAGCAGCTTGGGCCCTGGTGAGCAGTTCTTC. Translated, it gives CASSLGPGEQFF.

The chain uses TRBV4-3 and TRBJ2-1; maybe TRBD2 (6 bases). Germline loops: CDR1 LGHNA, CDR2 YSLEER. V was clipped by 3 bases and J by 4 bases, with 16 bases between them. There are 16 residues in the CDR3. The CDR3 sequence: CASSHKGTGDYNEQFF. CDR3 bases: TGCGCCAGCAGCCATAAGGGCACGGGAGATTACAATGAGCAGTTCTTC.

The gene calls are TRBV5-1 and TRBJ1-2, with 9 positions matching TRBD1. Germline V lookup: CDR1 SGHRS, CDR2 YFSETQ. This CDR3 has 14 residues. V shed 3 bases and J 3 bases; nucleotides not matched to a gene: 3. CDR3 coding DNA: TGCGCCAGCAGCTCCGGACAGGGGCACTATGGCTACACCTTC. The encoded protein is CASSSGQGHYGYTF.

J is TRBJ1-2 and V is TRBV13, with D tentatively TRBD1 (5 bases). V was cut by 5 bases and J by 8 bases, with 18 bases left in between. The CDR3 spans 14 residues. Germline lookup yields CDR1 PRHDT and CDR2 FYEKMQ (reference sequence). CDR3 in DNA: TGTGCCAGCAGCGTCTACAGCGGGGCGGCGGGCTACACCTTC. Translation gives CASSVYSGAAGYTF.

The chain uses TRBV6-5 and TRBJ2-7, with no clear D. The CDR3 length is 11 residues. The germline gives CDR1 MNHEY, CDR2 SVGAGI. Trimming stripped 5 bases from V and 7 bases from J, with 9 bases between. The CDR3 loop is CASSPGREQYF. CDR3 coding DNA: TGTGCCAGCAGTCCCGGGCGGGAGCAGTACTTC.

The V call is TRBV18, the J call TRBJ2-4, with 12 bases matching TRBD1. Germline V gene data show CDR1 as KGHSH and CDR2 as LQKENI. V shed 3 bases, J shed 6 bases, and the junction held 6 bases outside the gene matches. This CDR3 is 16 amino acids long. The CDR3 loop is CASSPPGQGARNIQYF. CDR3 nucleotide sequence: TGTGCCAGCTCACCTCCGGGACAGGGGGCGAGAAACATTCAGTACTTC.

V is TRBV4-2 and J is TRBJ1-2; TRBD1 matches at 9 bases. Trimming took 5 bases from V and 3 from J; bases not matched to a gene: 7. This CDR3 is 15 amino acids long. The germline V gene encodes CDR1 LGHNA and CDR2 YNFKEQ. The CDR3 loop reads CASSSRTGADYGYTF. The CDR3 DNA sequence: TGTGCCAGCAGCTCCCGGACAGGGGCGGACTATGGCTACACCTTC.

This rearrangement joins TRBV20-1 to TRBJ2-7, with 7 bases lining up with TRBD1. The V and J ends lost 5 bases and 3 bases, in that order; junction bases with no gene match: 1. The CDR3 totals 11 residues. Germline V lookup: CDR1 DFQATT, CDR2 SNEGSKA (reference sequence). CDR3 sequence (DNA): TGCAGTGCTCGACAGGGCTACGAGCAGTACTTC. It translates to CSARQGYEQYF.

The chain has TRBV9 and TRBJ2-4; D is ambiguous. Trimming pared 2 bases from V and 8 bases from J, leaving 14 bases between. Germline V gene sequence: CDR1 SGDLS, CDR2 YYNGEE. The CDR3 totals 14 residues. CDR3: CASSVDTRPDIQYF. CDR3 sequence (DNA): TGTGCCAGCAGCGTGGATACCCGGCCGGACATTCAGTACTTC.

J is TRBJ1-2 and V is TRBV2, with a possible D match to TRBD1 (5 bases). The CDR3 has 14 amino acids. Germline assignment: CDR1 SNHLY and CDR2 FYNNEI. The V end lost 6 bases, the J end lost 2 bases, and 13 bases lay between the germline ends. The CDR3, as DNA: TGTGCCAGCAGGGGGCGGAGTAGCAACTATGGCTACACCTTC. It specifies CASRGRSSNYGYTF. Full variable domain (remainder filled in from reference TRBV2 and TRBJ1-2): EPEVTQTPSHQVTQMGQEVILRCVPISNHLYFYWYRQILGQKVEFLVSFYNNEISEKSEIFDDQFSVERPDGSNFTLKIRSTKLEDSAMYFCASRGRSSNYGYTFGSGTRLTVV.

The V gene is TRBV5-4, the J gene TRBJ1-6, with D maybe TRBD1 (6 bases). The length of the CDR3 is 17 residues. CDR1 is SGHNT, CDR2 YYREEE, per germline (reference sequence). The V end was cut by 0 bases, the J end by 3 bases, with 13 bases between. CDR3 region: CASSLGDTRNYNSPLHF. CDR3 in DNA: TGTGCCAGCAGCTTGGGGGACACCCGTAACTATAATTCACCCCTCCACTTT.

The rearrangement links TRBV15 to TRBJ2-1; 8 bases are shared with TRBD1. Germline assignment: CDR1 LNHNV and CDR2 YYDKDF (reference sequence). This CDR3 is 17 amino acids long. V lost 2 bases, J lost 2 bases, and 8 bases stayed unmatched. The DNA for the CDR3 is TGTGCCACCAGCAGACCCGATCAGGGGGCCGCCTACAATGAGCAGTTCTTC. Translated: CATSRPDQGAAYNEQFF. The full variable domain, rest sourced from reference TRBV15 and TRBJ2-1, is DAMVIQNPRYQVTQFGKPVTLSCSQTLNHNVMYWYQQKSSQAPKLLFHYYDKDFNNEADTPDNFQSRRPNTSFCFLDIRSPGLGDTAMYLCATSRPDQGAAYNEQFFGPGTRLTVL.

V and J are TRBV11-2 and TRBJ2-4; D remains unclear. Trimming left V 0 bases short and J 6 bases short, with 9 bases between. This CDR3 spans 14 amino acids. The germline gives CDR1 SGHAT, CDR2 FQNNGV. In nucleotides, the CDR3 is TGTGCCAGCAGCTTAGAGGGCTGGGGAAACATTCAGTACTTC. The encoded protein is CASSLEGWGNIQYF.

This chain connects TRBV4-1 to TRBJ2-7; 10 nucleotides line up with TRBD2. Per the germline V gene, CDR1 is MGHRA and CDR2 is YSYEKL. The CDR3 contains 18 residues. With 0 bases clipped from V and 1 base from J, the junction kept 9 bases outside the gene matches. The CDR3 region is CASSQDYSSGGTSYEQYF. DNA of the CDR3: TGCGCCAGCAGCCAAGATTATTCTAGCGGGGGAACTTCCTACGAGCAGTACTTC.

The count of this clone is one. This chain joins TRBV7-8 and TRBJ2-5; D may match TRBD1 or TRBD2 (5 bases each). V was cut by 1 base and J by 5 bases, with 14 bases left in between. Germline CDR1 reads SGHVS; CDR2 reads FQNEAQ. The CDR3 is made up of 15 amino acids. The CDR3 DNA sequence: TGTGCCAGCAGCTTAGGTTCGGGGCGTCTCGAGACCCAGTACTTC. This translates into CASSLGSGRLETQYF.

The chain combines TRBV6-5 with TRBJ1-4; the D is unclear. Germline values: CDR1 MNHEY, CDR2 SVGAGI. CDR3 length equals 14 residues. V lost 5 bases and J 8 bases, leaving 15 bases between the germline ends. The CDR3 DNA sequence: TGTGCCAGCAGTATGCCTGCGGCATCCGAAAAACTGTTTTTT. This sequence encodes CASSMPAASEKLFF.

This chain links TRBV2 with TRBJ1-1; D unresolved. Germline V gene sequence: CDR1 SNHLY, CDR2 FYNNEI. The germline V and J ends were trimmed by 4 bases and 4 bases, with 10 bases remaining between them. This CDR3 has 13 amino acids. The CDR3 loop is CASSVRDSTEAFF. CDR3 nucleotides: TGTGCCAGCAGTGTAAGGGATAGCACTGAAGCTTTCTTT.

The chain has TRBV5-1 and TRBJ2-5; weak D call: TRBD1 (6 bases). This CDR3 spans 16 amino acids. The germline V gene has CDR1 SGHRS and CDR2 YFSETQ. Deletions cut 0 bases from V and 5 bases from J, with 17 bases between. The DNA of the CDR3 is TGCGCCAGCAGCTTGGCTCGCCCAGGGCAGGGGGAGACCCAGTACTTC. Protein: CASSLARPGQGETQYF.

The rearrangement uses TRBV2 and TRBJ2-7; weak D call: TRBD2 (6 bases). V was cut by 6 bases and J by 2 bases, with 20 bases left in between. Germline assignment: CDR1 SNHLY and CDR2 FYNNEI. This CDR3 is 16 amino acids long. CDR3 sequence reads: CASRGTVTGEPYEQYF. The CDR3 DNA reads TGTGCCAGCAGGGGTACAGTGACGGGGGAGCCCTACGAGCAGTACTTC.

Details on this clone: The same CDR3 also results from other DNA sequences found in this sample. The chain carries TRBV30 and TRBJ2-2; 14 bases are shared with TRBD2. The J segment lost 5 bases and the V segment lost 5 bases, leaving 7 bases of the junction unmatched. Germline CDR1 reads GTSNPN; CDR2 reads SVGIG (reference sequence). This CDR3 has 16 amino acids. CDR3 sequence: CAWGTSGGRGTGELFF. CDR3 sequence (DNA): TGTGCCTGGGGGACTAGCGGGGGCCGTGGGACCGGGGAGCTGTTTTTT.

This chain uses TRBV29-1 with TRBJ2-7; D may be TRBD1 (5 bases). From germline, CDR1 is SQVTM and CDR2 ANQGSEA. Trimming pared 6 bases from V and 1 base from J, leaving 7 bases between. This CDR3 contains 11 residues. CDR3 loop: CSVSGSYEQYF. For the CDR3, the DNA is TGCAGCGTCTCAGGGTCCTACGAGCAGTACTTC.